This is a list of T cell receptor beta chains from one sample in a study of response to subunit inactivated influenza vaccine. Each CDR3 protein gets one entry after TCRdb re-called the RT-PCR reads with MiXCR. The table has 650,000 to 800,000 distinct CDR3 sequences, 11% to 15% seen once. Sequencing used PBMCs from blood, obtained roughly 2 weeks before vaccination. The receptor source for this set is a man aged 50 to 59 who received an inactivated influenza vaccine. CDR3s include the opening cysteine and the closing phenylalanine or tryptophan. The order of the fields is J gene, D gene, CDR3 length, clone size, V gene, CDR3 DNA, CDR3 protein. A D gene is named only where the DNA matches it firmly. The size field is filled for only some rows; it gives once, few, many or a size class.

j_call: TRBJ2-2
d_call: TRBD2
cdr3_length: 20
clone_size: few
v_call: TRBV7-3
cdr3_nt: TGTGCCAGCAGCATGGACATAGGACTAGCGGGAGAACCGAACACCGGGGAGCTGTTTTTT
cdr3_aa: CASSMDIGLAGEPNTGELFF

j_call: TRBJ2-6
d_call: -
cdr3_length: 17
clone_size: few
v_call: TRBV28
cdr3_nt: TGTGCCAGCAGTGAAACCGGGGTCCCCTCTGGGGCCAACGTCCTGACTTTC
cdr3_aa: CASSETGVPSGANVLTF

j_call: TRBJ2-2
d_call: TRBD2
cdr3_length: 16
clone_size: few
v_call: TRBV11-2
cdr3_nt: TGTGCCAGCAGCTTATTGGTAGCGGGGAACACCGGGGAGCTGTTTTTT
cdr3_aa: CASSLLVAGNTGELFF

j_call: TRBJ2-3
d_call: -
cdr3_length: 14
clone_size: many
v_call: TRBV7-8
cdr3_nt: TGTGCCAGCAGCTTTGGTCGGGGCACAGATACGCAGTATTTT
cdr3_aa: CASSFGRGTDTQYF

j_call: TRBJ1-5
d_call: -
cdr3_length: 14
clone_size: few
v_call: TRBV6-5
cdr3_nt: TGTGCCAGCAGTTCTCAGGGTCTCGGTCAGCCCCAGCATTTT
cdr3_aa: CASSSQGLGQPQHF

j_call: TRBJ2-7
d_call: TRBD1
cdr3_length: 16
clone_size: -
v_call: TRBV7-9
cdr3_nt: TGTGCCAGCAGCCGCGGGGGGACAGGGGGCTATCTCGAGCAGTACTTC
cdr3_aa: CASSRGGTGGYLEQYF

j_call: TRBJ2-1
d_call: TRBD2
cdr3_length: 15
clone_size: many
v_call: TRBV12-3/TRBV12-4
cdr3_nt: TGTGCCAGCAGCCCACTAGCGGGGGGATTGGGTGAGCAGTTCTTC
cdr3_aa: CASSPLAGGLGEQFF

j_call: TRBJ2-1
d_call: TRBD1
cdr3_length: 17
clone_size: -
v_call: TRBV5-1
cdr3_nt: TGCGCCAGCAGCACCGGAGCCGGGACAGGGGGCTACAATGAGCAGTTCTTC
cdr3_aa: CASSTGAGTGGYNEQFF

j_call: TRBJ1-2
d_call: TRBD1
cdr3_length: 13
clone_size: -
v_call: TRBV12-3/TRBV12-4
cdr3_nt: TGTGCCAGCAGTGGGACAGGGAACTATGGCTACACCTTC
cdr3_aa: CASSGTGNYGYTF

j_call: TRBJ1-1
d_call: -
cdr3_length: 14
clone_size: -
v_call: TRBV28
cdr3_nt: TGTGCCAGCAGTTTCCCAGGGCCCAACACTGAAGCTTTCTTT
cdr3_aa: CASSFPGPNTEAFF

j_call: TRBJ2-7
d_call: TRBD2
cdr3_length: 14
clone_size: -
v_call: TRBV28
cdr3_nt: TGTGCCAGCGGGTATAGCGGGAGTTATTGGGAGCAGTACTTC
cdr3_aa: CASGYSGSYWEQYF

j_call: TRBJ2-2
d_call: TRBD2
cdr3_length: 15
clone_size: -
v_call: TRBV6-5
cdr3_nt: TGTGCCAGCAGTTCTAGCGGGGGGATCACCGGGGAGCTGTTTTTT
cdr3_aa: CASSSSGGITGELFF

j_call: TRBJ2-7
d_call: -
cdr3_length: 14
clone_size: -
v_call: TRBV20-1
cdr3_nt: TGCAGTGCTAGAGATCAGGACCGATACTACGAGCAGTACTTC
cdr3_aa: CSARDQDRYYEQYF

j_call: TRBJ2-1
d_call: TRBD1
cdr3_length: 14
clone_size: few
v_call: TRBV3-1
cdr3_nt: TGTGCCAGCAGCCCCGGACAGGTAGAGTATGAGCAGTTCTTC
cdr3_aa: CASSPGQVEYEQFF

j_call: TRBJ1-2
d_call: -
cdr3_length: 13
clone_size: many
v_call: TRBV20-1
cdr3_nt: TGCAGTGCTAGTTTAGGCCCTCTCTATGGCTACACCTTC
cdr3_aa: CSASLGPLYGYTF

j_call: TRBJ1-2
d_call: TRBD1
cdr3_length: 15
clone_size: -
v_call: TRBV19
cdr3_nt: TGTGCCAGTAGTATACGCCGGGACAGGGGCTATGGCTACACCTTC
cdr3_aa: CASSIRRDRGYGYTF